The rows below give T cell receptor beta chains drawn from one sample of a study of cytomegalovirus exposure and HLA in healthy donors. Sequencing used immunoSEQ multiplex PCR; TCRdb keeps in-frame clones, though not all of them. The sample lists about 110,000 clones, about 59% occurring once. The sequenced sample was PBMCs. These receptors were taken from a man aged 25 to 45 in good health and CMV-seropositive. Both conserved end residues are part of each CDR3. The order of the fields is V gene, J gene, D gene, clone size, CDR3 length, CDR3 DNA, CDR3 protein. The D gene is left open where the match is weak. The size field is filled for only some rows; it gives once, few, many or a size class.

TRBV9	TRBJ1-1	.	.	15	TGTGCCAGCAGCCCCAGGTGGGCTAAGAACACTGAAGCTTTCTTT	CASSPRWAKNTEAFF
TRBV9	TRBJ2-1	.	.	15	TGTGCCAGCAGCGTTTCCGGGGGATCCTACAATGAGCAGTTCTTC	CASSVSGGSYNEQFF
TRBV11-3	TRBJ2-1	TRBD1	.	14	TGTGCCAGCAGCCCCGGACAGGGCAACAATGAGCAGTTCTTC	CASSPGQGNNEQFF
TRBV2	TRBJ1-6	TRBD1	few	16	TGTGCCAGCCGTTCAGGGGGGAGCTCCTATAATTCACCCCTCCACTTT	CASRSGGSSYNSPLHF
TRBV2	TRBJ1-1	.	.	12	TGTGCCAGCAGTGATGGGGGGACTGAAGCTTTCTTT	CASSDGGTEAFF
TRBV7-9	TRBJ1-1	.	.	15	TGTGCCAGCAGCTTATTAGGGGGTGTAAGGACTGAAGCTTTCTTT	CASSLLGGVRTEAFF
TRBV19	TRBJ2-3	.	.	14	TGTGCCAGTAGTATAGACTCTAGCACAGATACGCAGTATTTT	CASSIDSSTDTQYF
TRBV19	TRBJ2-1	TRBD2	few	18	TGTGCCAGTAGTAGGACTAGCGGGGGCCCCAGCTCCTACAATGAGCAGTTCTTC	CASSRTSGGPSSYNEQFF
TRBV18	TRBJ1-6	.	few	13	TGTGCCAGCTCACCAGATGGGGGACAATCCCTCCACTTT	CASSPDGGQSLHF
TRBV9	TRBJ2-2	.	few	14	TGTGCCAGCAGGTTACAGCCAAACACCGGGGAGCTGTTTTTT	CASRLQPNTGELFF
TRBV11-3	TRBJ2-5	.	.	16	TGTGCCAGCAGCTTAGGTGGGGGGAGCCGTGGGGAGACCCAGTACTTC	CASSLGGGSRGETQYF
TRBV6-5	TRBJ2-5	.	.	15	TGTGCCAGCAGAAGCCCGGGGTCGGGAAAAGAGACCCAGTACTTC	CASRSPGSGKETQYF
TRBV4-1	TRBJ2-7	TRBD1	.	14	TGCGCCAGCAGCCCCCGGACAGGGGGATACGAGCAGTACTTC	CASSPRTGGYEQYF
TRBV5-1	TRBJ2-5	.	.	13	TGCGCCAGCAGCTTGGCCCAGGGGGAGACCCAGTACTTC	CASSLAQGETQYF
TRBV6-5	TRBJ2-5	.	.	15	TGTGCCAGCAGGATATCCAACAGGGACCAAGAGACCCAGTACTTC	CASRISNRDQETQYF
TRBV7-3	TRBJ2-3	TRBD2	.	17	TGTGCCAGCAGCTTACCTAGCGGGGGGGCCGGAACAGATACGCAGTATTTT	CASSLPSGGAGTDTQYF
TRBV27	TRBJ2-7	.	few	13	TGTGCCAGCAGCCGATATCCACTATACGAGCAGTACTTC	CASSRYPLYEQYF
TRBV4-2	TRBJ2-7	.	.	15	TGTGCCAGCAGCCAAGCTCTAGCGTCCAGCTACGAGCAGTACTTC	CASSQALASSYEQYF
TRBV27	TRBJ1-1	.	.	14	TGTGCCAGCAGTTTATTAGGCGGGAACACTGAAGCTTTCTTT	CASSLLGGNTEAFF
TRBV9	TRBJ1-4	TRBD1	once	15	TGTGCCAGCAGCGTAGGTGGGACAGGGAGTGAAAAACTGTTTTTT	CASSVGGTGSEKLFF
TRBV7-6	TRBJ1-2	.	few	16	TGTGCCAGCAGCTCACGGGGGGGACGGGCCTCTAAGGGCTACACCTTC	CASSSRGGRASKGYTF
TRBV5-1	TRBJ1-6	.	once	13	TGCGCCAGCAGCTCCTCGCAGGGCGCACCCCTCCACTTT	CASSSSQGAPLHF
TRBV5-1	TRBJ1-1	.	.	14	TGCGCCAGCAGCCTGACAGGCCGGGACACTGAAGCTTTCTTT	CASSLTGRDTEAFF
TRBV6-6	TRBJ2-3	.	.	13	TGTGCCAGCAGTTACAGGGGTGGAGATACGCAGTATTTT	CASSYRGGDTQYF
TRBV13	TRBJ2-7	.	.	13	TGTGCCAGCAGCTCGGACAGTCTCGACGAGCAGTACTTC	CASSSDSLDEQYF
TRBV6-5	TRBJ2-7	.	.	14	TGTGCCAGCAGACGGTACGGTAAAAGCTACGAGCAGTACTTC	CASRRYGKSYEQYF
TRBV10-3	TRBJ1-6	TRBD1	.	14	TGTGCCATCAGTGAGGGGACAGGGGTCTCACCCCTCCACTTT	CAISEGTGVSPLHF
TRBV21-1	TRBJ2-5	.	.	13	TGTGCCAGCAGCAAAGTCGGGGGAGAGACCCAGTACTTC	CASSKVGGETQYF
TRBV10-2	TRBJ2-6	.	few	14	TGCGCCAGCATGGAGTTCATAGGGGCCAACGTCCTGACTTTC	CASMEFIGANVLTF
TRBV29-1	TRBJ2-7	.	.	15	TGCAGCGTTGAAGAGTTTGGAGGTACTGGGAGCGAGCAGTACTTC	CSVEEFGGTGSEQYF
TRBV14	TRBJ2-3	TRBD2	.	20	TGTGCCAGCAGCCCTGCGCCTAGCGGGGGGGTACGATCTAGCACAGATACGCAGTATTTT	CASSPAPSGGVRSSTDTQYF
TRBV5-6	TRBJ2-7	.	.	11	TGTGCCAGCAGCTTGGGGCCCGAGCAGTACTTC	CASSLGPEQYF
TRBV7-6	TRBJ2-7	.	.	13	TGTGCCAGCAGCTCCCCCCGGGGTTCCGAGCAGTACTTC	CASSSPRGSEQYF
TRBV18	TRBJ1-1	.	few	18	TGTGCCAGCTCACCGGGAGTTGCCCCGGGAGGCATGAACACTGAAGCTTTCTTT	CASSPGVAPGGMNTEAFF
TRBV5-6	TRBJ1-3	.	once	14	TGTGCCAGCAGCTCGCAGGGCTCTGGAAACACCATATATTTT	CASSSQGSGNTIYF
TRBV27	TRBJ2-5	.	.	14	TGTGCCAGCAGTCCGGCAGGGGGGCAAGAGACCCAGTACTTC	CASSPAGGQETQYF
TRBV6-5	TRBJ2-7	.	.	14	TGTGCCAGCAGTCGGGGTGCCGGCCTTTACGAGCAGTACTTC	CASSRGAGLYEQYF
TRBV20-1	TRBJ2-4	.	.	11	TGCAGTGCTACCCTCGGGGACATTCAGTACTTC	CSATLGDIQYF
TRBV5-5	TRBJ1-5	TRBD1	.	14	TGTGCCAGCAGCTTGGGGGACAGGGATCAGCCCCAGCATTTT	CASSLGDRDQPQHF
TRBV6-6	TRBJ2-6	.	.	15	TGTGCCAGTAGTCTGCAGGGGACTGGGGCCAACGTCCTGACTTTC	CASSLQGTGANVLTF
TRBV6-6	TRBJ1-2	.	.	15	TGTGCCAGCAGACTGGGGGCAGGGGTGTACTATGGCTACACCTTC	CASRLGAGVYYGYTF
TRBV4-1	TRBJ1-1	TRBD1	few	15	TGCGCCAGCAGCCAAGGAGGGGGCGTAAGCACTGAAGCTTTCTTT	CASSQGGGVSTEAFF
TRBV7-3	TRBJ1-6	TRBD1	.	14	TGTGCCAGCAGCTGGGGACAGGCCAATTCACCCCTCCACTTT	CASSWGQANSPLHF
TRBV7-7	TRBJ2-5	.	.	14	TGTGCTAGCAGCTTAACGGGGATACCAGAGACCCAGTACTTC	CASSLTGIPETQYF
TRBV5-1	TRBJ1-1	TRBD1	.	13	TGCGCCAGCAGCCAGGGACAGCGACATGAAGCTTTCTTT	CASSQGQRHEAFF
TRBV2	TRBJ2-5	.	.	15	TGTGCCAGCAGCCAAGGACAGGGAGGGCAAGAGACCCAGTACTTC	CASSQGQGGQETQYF
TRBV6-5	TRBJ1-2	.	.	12	TGTGCCAGCAGTAGGGGTAACTATGGCTACACCTTC	CASSRGNYGYTF